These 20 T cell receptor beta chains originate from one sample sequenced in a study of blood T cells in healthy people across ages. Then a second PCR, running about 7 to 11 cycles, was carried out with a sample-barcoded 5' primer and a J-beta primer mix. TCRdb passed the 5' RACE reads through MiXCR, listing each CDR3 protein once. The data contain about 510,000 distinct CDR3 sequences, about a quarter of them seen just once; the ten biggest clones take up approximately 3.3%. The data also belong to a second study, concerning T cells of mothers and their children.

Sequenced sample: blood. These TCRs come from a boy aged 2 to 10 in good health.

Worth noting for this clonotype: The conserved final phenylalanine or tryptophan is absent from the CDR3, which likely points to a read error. CDR3 DNA: TGCAGTGCGGTAGGGGCCGTCTACGAGCAGTACCTC. Protein product: CSAVGAVYEQYL. The rearrangement links TRBV20-1 to TRBJ2-7; TRBD1 might be the D (5 bases). Trimming pared 6 bases from V and 3 bases from J, leaving 12 bases between. This CDR3 spans 12 amino acids. Germline CDR1 reads DFQATT; CDR2 reads SNEGSKA (reference sequence).

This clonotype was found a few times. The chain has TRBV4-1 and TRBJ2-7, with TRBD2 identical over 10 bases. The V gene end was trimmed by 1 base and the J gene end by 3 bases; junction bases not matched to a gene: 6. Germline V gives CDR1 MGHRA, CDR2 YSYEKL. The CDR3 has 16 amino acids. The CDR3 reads CASSQGLAGPRYEQYF. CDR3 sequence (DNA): TGCGCCAGCAGCCAAGGACTAGCGGGCCCCCGCTACGAGCAGTACTTC.

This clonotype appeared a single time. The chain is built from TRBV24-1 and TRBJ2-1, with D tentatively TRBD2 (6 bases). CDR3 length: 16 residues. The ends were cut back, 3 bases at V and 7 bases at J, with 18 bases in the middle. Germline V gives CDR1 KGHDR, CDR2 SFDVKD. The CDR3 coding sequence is TGTGCCACCAGTGATGGATCCGGGACTCTTTGGAATGAGCAGTTCTTC. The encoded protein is CATSDGSGTLWNEQFF.

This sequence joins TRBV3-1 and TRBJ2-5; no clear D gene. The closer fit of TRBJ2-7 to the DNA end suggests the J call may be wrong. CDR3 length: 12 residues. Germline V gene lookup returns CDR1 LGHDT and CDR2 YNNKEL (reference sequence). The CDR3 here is CASSQAVYEQYF. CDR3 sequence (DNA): TGTGCCAGCAGCCAAGCTGTATACGAGCAGTACTTC.

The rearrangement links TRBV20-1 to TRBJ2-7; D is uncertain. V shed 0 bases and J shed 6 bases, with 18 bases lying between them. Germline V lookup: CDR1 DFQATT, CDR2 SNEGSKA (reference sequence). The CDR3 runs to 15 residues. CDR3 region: CSARDSGPTTSEQYF. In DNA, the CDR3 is TGCAGTGCTAGAGACTCTGGACCGACGACTTCCGAGCAGTACTTC.

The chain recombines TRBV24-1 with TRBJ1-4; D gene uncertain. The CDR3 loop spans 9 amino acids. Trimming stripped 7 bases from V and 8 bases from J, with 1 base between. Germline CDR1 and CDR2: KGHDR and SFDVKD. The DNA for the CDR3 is TGTGCCACCAGCGAAAAACTGTTTTTT. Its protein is CATSEKLFF.

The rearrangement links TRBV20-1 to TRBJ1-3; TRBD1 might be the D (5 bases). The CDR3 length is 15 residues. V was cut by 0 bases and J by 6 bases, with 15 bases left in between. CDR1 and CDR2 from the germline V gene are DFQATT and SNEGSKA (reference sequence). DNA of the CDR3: TGCAGTGCTAGAGATCTGACAGATAGTCAAAACACCATATATTTT. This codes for CSARDLTDSQNTIYF.

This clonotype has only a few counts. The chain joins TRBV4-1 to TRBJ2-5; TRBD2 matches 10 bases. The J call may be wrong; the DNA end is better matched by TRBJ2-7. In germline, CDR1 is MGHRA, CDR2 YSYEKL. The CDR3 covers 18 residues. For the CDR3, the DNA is TGCGCCAGCAGCCAAGAACCGGGCCTAGCGGGGGCCTCCTACGAGCAGTACTTC. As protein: CASSQEPGLAGASYEQYF.

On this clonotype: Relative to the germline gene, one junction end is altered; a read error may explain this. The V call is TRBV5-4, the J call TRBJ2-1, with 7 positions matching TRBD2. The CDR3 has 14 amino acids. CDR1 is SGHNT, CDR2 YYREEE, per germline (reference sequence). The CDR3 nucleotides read TGTGTTACGGGACTACCCAGCTCCTGCAATGAGCAGTTCTTC. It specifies CVTGLPSSCNEQFF. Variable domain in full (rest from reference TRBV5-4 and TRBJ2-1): ETGVTQSPTHLIKTRGQQVTLRCSSQSGHNTVSWYQQALGQGPQFIFQYYREEENGRGNFPPRFSGLQFPNYSSELNVNALELDDSALYLCVTGLPSSCNEQFFGPGTRLTVL.

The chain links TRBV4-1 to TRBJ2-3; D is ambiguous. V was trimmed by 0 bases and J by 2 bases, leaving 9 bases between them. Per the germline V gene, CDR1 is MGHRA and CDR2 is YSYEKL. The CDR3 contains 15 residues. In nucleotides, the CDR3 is TGCGCCAGCAGCCAAGATCAGGTCAACACAGATACGCAGTATTTT. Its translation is CASSQDQVNTDTQYF.

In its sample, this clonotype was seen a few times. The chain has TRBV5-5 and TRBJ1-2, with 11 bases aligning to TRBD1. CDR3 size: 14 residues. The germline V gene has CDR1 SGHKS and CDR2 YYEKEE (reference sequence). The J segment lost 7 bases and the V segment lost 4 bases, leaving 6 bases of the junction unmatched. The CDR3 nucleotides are TGTGCCAGCAGCGACGGACAGGGGGCGACTGGCTACACCTTC. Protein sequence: CASSDGQGATGYTF. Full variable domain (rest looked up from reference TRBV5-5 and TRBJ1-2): DAGVTQSPTHLIKTRGQQVTLRCSPISGHKSVSWYQQVLGQGPQFIFQYYEKEERGRGNFPDRFSARQFPNYSSELNVNALLLGDSALYLCASSDGQGATGYTFGSGTRLTVV.

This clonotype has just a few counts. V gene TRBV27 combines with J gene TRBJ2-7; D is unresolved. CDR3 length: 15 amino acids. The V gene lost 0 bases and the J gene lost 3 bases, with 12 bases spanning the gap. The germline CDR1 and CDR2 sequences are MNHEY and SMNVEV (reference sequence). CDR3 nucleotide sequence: TGTGCCAGCAGTTTATCGCGAGACACATACTACGAGCAGTACTTC. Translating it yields CASSLSRDTYYEQYF.

The CDR3 nucleotides read TGCAGTGCTAGGAAGCGACGGGGGGCCCTAAACTATGGCTACACCTTC. It is translated as CSARKRRGALNYGYTF. The chain recombines TRBV20-1 with TRBJ1-2; possible D gene TRBD1, 6 bases. Germline-derived CDR1 and CDR2 are DFQATT and SNEGSKA (reference sequence). The CDR3 is 16 residues long. V was shortened by 3 bases and J by 2 bases, with 19 bases between the two germline ends.

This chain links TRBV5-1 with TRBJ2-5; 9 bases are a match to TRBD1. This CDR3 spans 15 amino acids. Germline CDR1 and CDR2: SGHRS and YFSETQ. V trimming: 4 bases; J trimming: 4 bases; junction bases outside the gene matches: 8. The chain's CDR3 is CASSLEGQGGETQYF. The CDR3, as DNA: TGCGCCAGCAGCCTAGAGGGACAGGGTGGAGAGACCCAGTACTTC.

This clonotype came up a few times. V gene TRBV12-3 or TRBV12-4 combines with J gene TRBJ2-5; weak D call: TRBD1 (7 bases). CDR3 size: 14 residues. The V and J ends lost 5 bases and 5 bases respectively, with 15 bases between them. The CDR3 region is CASSPPGGPETQYF. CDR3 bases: TGTGCCAGCAGTCCGCCAGGGGGGCCGGAGACCCAGTACTTC.

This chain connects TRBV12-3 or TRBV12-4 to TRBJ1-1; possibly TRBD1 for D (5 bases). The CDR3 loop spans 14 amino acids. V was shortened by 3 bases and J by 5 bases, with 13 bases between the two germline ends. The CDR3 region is CASSFGQGVTEAFF. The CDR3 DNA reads TGTGCCAGCAGTTTCGGGCAGGGAGTAACTGAAGCTTTCTTT.

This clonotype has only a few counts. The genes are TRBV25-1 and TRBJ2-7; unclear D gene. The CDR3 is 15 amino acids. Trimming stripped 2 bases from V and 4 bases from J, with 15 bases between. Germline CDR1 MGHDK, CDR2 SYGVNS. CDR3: CASSEGAHHLYEQYF. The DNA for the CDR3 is TGTGCCAGCAGTGAAGGCGCACACCATCTTTACGAGCAGTACTTC.

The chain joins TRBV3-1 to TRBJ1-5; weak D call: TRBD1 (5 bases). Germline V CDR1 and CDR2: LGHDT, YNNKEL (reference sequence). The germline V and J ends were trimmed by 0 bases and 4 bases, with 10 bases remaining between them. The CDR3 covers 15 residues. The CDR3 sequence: CASSQDWGVNQPQHF. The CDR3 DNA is TGTGCCAGCAGCCAAGATTGGGGGGTAAATCAGCCCCAGCATTTT.

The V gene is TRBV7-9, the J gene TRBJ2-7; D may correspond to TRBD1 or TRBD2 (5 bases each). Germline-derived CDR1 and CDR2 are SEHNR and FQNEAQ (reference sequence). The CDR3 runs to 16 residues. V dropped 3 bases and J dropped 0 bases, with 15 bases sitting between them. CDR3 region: CASSFMGPLSSYEQYF. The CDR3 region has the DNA TGTGCCAGCAGCTTTATGGGACCCTTGAGCTCCTACGAGCAGTACTTC.

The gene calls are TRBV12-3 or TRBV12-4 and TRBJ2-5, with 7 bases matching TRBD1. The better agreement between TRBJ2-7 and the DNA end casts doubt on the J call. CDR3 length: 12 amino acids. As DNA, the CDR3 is TGTGCCAGCAGGTCGACAGGGTACGAGCAGTACTTC. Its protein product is CASRSTGYEQYF.